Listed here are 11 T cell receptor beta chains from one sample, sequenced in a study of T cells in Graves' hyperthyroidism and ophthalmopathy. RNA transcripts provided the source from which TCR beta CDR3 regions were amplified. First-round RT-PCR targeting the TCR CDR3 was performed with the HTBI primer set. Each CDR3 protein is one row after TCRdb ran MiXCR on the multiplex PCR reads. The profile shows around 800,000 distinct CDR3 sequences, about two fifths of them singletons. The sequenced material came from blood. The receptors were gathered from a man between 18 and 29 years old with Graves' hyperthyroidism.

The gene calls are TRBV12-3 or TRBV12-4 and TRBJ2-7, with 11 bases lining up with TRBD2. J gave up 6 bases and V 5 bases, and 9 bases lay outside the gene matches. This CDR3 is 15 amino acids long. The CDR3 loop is CASSPGLAGGPEQYF. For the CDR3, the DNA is TGTGCCAGCAGTCCCGGGCTAGCGGGAGGCCCCGAGCAGTACTTC.

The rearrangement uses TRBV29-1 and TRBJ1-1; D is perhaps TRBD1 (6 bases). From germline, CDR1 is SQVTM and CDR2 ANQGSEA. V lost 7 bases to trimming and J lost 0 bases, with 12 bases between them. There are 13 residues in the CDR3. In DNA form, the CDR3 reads TGCAGCGGGGTGGGGACATTGAACACTGAAGCTTTCTTT. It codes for CSGVGTLNTEAFF.

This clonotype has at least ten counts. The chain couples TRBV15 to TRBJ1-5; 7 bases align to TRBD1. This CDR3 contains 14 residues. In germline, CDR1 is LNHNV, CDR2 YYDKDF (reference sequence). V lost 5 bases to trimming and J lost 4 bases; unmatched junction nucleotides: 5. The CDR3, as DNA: TGTGCCACCAGCCGGGACAGATTAAATCAGCCCCAGCATTTT. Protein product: CATSRDRLNQPQHF.

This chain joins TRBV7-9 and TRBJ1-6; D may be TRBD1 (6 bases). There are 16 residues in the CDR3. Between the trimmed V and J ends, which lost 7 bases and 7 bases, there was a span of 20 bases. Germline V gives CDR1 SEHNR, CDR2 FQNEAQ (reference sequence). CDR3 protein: CASTLLSGRGNSPLHF. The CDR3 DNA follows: TGTGCCAGCACCCTCCTCTCGGGAAGGGGGAATTCACCCCTCCACTTT.

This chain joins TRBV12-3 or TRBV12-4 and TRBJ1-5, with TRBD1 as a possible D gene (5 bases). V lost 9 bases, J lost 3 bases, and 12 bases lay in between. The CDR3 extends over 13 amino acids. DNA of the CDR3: TGTGCCAGTGGTTCAGGGTTCAATCAGCCCCAGCATTTT. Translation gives CASGSGFNQPQHF.

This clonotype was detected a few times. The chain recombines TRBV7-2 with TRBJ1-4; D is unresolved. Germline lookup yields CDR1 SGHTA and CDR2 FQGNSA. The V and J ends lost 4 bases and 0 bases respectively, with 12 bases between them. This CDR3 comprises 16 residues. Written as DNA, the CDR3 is TGTGCCAGCAGCTCGGGTCTCGTTGCAACTAATGAAAAACTGTTTTTT. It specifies CASSSGLVATNEKLFF.

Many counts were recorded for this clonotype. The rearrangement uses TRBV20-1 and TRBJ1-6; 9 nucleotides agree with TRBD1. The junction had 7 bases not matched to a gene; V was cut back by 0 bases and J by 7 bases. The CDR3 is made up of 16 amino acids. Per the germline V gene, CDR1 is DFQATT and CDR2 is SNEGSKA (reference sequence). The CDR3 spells CSARDQDRGENSPLHF. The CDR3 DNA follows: TGCAGTGCTAGAGACCAAGACAGGGGGGAGAATTCACCCCTCCACTTT.

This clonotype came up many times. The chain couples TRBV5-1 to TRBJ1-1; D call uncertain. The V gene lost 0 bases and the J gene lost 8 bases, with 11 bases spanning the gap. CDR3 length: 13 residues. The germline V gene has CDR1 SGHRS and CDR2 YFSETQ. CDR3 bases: TGCGCCAGCAGCTTGGAGGAGGGTCCAGAAGCTTTCTTT. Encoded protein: CASSLEEGPEAFF.

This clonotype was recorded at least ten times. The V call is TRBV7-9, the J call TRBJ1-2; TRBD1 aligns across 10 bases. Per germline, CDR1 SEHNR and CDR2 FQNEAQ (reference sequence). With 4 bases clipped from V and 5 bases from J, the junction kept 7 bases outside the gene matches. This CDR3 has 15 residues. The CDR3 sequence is CASSSPGQGLYGYTF. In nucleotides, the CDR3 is TGTGCCAGCAGCTCCCCGGGACAGGGGCTTTATGGCTACACCTTC.

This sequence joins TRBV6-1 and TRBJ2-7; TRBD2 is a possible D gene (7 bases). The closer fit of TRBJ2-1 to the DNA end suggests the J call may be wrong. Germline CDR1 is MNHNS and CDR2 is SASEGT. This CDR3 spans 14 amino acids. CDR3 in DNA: TGTGCCAGCAGCCCCGGGGGGCCGGCCAATGAGCAGTTCTTC. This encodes CASSPGGPANEQFF.

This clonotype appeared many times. The CDR3 protein is CATSGLYLSNTEAFF. CDR3 nucleotide sequence: TGTGCCACCAGCGGATTATATTTATCGAACACTGAAGCTTTCTTT. The rearrangement links TRBV15 to TRBJ1-1; no clear D gene. The CDR3 extends over 15 amino acids. The V end lost 5 bases, the J end lost 1 base, and 14 bases lay between the germline ends. Germline CDR1 is LNHNV and CDR2 is YYDKDF (reference sequence). Combining the CDR3 with reference TRBV15 and TRBJ1-1 gives the whole variable domain DAMVIQNPRYQVTQFGKPVTLSCSQTLNHNVMYWYQQKSSQAPKLLFHYYDKDFNNEADTPDNFQSRRPNTSFCFLDIRSPGLGDTAMYLCATSGLYLSNTEAFFGQGTRLTVV.